This T cell receptor beta chain was retrieved from a study of identical twins. This clonotype was found many times. TCRdb analysed the 5' RACE reads with MiXCR anew, one entry per CDR3 protein. The sample records 500,000 to 700,000 distinct CDR3 sequences, just over 7% being singletons. This same sample was also taken into another study, of yellow fever vaccine responses in identical twins.

Sequencing was done on a sample of PBMCs. The source is a woman aged 18-29 years in good health.

CDR3 residues: CASSARAVAKNIQYF. As DNA, the CDR3 is TGTGCCAGCAGCGCCCGAGCTGTAGCCAAAAACATTCAGTACTTC. The chain joins TRBV21-1 to TRBJ2-4. TRBV21-1 is a recognized pseudogene. The CDR3 totals 15 residues.